This paragraph covers one T cell receptor (beta chain) sequence. The target antigen is unknown. The treatment: oral pan-JAK inhibitor, 5-10 mg twice daily. This sample is part of a study of CD8+ T cells in alopecia areata. RNA was isolated and reverse transcribed to cDNA, the sequencing template. Measured with immunoSEQ multiplex PCR; TCRdb has only the in-frame clones, and not every one. The sample shows 80,000 to 95,000 clones, around 47% of them seen only once. The V gene's germline CDR1 is SQVTM and CDR2 ANQGSEA. There are 20 residues in the CDR3. V dropped 5 bases and J dropped 0 bases, with 28 bases sitting between them. Whole-study findings and limits: Lesional tissue from the scalp (especially in alopecia totalis/universalis) showed higher clonality than normal scalp.

V gene TRBV29-1 combines with J gene TRBJ1-4; D uncertain. The clonotype comes from a human donor with alopecia areata. The material sequenced was CD8+ T cells sorted from blood, taken at week 24, from a patient treated with tofacitinib. The CDR3 nucleotides read TGCAGCGTTTTCAGTGGGCGCATTTCCCTACCCTCGGCAACTAATGAAAAACTGTTTTTT. This sequence encodes CSVFSGRISLPSATNEKLFF. Together with reference TRBV29-1 and TRBJ1-4, the CDR3 gives the full variable domain: SAVISQKPSRDICQRGTSLTIQCQVDSQVTMMFWYRQQPGQSLTLIATANQGSEATYESGFVIDKFPISRPNLTFSTLTVSNMSPEDSSIYLCSVFSGRISLPSATNEKLFFGSGTQLSVL.